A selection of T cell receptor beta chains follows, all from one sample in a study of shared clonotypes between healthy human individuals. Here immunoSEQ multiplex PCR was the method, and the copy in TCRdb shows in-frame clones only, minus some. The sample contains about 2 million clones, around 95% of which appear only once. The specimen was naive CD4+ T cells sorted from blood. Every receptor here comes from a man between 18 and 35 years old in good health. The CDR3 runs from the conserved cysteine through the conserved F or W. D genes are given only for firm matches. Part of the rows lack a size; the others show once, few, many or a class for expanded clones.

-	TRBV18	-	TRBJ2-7	CASSPLRETSYEQYF	TGTGCCAGCTCACCACTACGGGAGACATCCTACGAGCAGTACTTC
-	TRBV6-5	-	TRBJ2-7	CASNPPGRGGYEQYF	TGTGCCAGCAACCCACCCGGCAGGGGGGGCTACGAGCAGTACTTC
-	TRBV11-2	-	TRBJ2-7	CASSLGQVSYEQYF	TGTGCCAGCAGCTTAGGCCAGGTATCCTACGAGCAGTACTTC
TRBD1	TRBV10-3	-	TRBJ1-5	CAISRDRGQPQHF	TGTGCCATCTCCCGGGACAGGGGTCAGCCCCAGCATTTT
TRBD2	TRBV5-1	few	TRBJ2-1	CASSLAASGGSGEQFF	TGCGCCAGCAGCTTGGCGGCTAGCGGGGGTAGCGGTGAGCAGTTCTTC
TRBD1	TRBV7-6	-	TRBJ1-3	CASSPGTVGSGNTIYF	TGTGCCAGCAGCCCAGGGACAGTCGGCTCTGGAAACACCATATATTTT
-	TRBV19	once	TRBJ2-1	CASSIETGYNEQFF	TGTGCCAGTAGTATAGAGACGGGCTACAATGAGCAGTTCTTC
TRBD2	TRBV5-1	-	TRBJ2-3	CASSFTSGRATDTQYF	TGCGCCAGCAGCTTTACTAGCGGGAGGGCCACAGATACGCAGTATTTT
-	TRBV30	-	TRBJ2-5	CAWSPGRKETQYF	TGTGCCTGGAGTCCCGGGAGAAAAGAGACCCAGTACTTC
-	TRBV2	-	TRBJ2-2	CASNPAGAVTGELFF	TGTGCCAGCAACCCGGCGGGGGCGGTCACCGGGGAGCTGTTTTTT
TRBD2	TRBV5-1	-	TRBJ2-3	CASSRTSGGSTDTQYF	TGCGCCAGCAGCAGGACTAGCGGGGGGTCCACAGATACGCAGTATTTT
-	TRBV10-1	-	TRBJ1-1	CASSGNANTEAFF	TGCGCCAGCAGTGGAAACGCGAACACTGAAGCTTTCTTT
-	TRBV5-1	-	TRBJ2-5	CASSPRDLSETQYF	TGCGCCAGCAGCCCTCGGGACCTTTCGGAGACCCAGTACTTC
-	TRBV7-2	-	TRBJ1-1	CASRSVREHTEAFF	TGTGCCAGCAGATCCGTCCGGGAACACACTGAAGCTTTCTTT
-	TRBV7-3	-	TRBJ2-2	CASSFDTGELFF	TGTGCCAGCAGCTTCGACACCGGGGAGCTGTTTTTT
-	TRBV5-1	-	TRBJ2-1	CASSLVVNEQFF	TGCGCCAGCAGCTTGGTAGTAAATGAGCAGTTCTTC
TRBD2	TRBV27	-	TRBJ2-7	CASSSLTPGPAGIEQYF	TGTGCCAGCAGTTCGCTCACCCCGGGACCAGCGGGGATTGAGCAGTACTTC
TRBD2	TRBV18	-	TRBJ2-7	CASSPITSGGVEQYF	TGTGCCAGCTCACCAATCACTTCCGGGGGGGTCGAGCAGTACTTC
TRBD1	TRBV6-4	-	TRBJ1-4	CASSGGTGSNEKLFF	TGTGCCAGCAGTGGCGGGACAGGGTCTAATGAAAAACTGTTTTTT
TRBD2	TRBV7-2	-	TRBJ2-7	CASSPRTSGDEQYF	TGTGCCAGCAGCCCGAGGACTAGCGGTGACGAGCAGTACTTC
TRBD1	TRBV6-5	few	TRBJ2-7	CASQGQSPYEQYF	TGTGCCAGTCAGGGACAGAGTCCCTACGAGCAGTACTTC
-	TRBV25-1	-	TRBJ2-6	CASRRKCSSGANVLTF	TGTGCCAGCAGGAGAAAATGTAGCTCTGGGGCCAACGTCCTGACTTTC
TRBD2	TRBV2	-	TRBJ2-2	CASSVFGTSGEINTGELFF	TGTGCCAGCAGTGTTTTCGGGACTAGCGGGGAGATAAACACCGGGGAGCTGTTTTTT
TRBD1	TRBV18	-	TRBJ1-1	CASSPTGGNTEAFF	TGTGCCAGCTCACCCACAGGGGGTAACACTGAAGCTTTCTTT
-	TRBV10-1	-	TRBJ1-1	CASSDYNTEAFF	TGCGCCAGCAGTGATTACAACACTGAAGCTTTCTTT
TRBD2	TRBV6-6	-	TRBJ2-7	CASSPLAGKSYEQYF	TGTGCCAGCAGCCCCCTAGCGGGAAAATCCTACGAGCAGTACTTC
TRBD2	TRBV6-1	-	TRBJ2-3	CASSGAGGRTDTQYF	TGTGCCAGCAGTGGAGCGGGGGGCAGGACAGATACGCAGTATTTT
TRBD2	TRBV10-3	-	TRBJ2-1	CAISDGGGAFNEQFF	TGTGCCATCAGTGACGGCGGGGGGGCGTTCAATGAGCAGTTCTTC
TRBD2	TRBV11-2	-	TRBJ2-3	CASSLVAGVADTQYF	TGTGCCAGCAGCTTAGTTGCGGGAGTGGCAGATACGCAGTATTTT